Below are 14 T cell receptor beta chains sequenced from a single sample in a study of blood T cell repertoires in COVID-19. TCRdb's table, derived via immunoSEQ multiplex PCR, lists solely in-frame clones and lacks some. This table has some 220,000 clones, around four fifths appearing once. The specimen sequenced was peripheral blood. These receptors all come from a woman aged 60-70 years with active or convalescent COVID-19.

This chain uses TRBV27 with TRBJ2-1; 9 positions match TRBD1. V shed 1 base and J 9 bases; nucleotides not matched to a gene: 16. The CDR3 sequence is 18 residues long. Germline CDR1 MNHEY, CDR2 SMNVEV (reference sequence). DNA for the CDR3: TGTGCCAGCAGTTTATTCCCCCCGGGACAGGGTGGTCGGGGTGAGCAGTTCTTC. The encoded protein is CASSLFPPGQGGRGEQFF.

V is TRBV5-1 and J is TRBJ1-1, with a possible D match to TRBD1 (6 bases). The CDR3 length is 15 residues. The V end was cut by 0 bases, the J end by 6 bases, with 15 bases between. Germline CDR1 and CDR2: SGHRS and YFSETQ. The CDR3 region has the DNA TGCGCCAGCAGCTTGGCCCAAGGGGGTGGGGCTGAAGCTTTCTTT. Its protein is CASSLAQGGGAEAFF.

The V call is TRBV5-6, the J call TRBJ2-5; D is unresolved. Looked up from germline, CDR1 is SGHDT and CDR2 is YYEEEE. The CDR3 has 13 residues. Trimming cost V 2 bases and J 5 bases, with 10 bases left between them. The CDR3: CASSLISGETQYF. For the CDR3, the DNA is TGTGCCAGCAGCTTAATATCCGGGGAGACCCAGTACTTC.

The rearrangement uses TRBV5-8 and TRBJ2-4; TRBD1 aligns across 7 bases. The V segment lost 4 bases and the J segment 9 bases; nucleotides outside the gene matches: 10. This CDR3 comprises 14 residues. CDR1 and CDR2 from the germline V gene are SGHTS and YDEGEE. The CDR3 protein is CASSGGQVLGIQYF. As DNA, the CDR3 is TGTGCCAGCAGCGGCGGACAGGTTTTGGGCATTCAGTACTTC.

DNA of the CDR3: TGTGCCAGCAGCTTGGGCCCCAGTTATTCACCCCTCCACTTT. Amino acids: CASSLGPSYSPLHF. This chain uses TRBV5-6 with TRBJ1-6; D ambiguous. The CDR3 is 14 amino acids. V was shortened by 0 bases and J by 8 bases, with 9 bases between the two germline ends. Germline V CDR1 and CDR2: SGHDT, YYEEEE.

This clone was seen a single time. The chain couples TRBV4-1 to TRBJ2-3; D perhaps matches TRBD2 (7 bases). This CDR3 is built from 17 residues. V was clipped by 0 bases and J by 0 bases, with 13 bases between them. Per the germline V gene, CDR1 is MGHRA and CDR2 is YSYEKL. The CDR3 region is CASSQDRGGPSTDTQYF. In DNA form, the CDR3 reads TGCGCCAGCAGCCAAGATAGGGGGGGACCCAGCACAGATACGCAGTATTTT.

The chain recombines TRBV30 with TRBJ2-1; D perhaps matches TRBD2 (6 bases). CDR1 is GTSNPN and CDR2 is SVGIG in the germline V gene (reference sequence). Trimming cost V 1 base and J 6 bases, with 16 bases left between them. This CDR3 has 15 amino acids. In nucleotides, the CDR3 is TGTGCCTGGAGTGCTGGGGCTAGCGTTTCCAATGAGCAGTTCTTC. This sequence encodes CAWSAGASVSNEQFF.

This clone was detected only once. The chain carries TRBV2 and TRBJ1-6; D might be TRBD1 (5 bases). V lost 2 bases and J lost 7, with 12 bases in between. The CDR3 runs to 15 residues. Germline V CDR1 and CDR2: SNHLY, FYNNEI. CDR3 residues: CASSELQGRNSPLHF. The CDR3 DNA follows: TGTGCCAGCAGTGAACTCCAGGGTCGGAATTCACCCCTCCACTTT.

The chain joins TRBV19 to TRBJ2-5; 7 bases match TRBD1. Germline V gene lookup returns CDR1 LNHDA and CDR2 SQIVND (reference sequence). The CDR3 length is 13 residues. V trimming: 5 bases; J trimming: 6 bases; junction bases outside the gene matches: 6. CDR3 bases: TGTGCCAGTAGTCATCCGACAGGGCAGACCCAGTACTTC. Its protein is CASSHPTGQTQYF.

The rearrangement links TRBV7-8 to TRBJ2-7; D might be TRBD1 (6 bases). The V and J ends lost 0 bases and 2 bases respectively, with 14 bases between them. This CDR3 is 16 amino acids long. Germline V lookup: CDR1 SGHVS, CDR2 FQNEAQ. The CDR3 spells CASSLAPDSLPYEQYF. In DNA, the CDR3 is TGTGCCAGCAGCTTAGCGCCGGACAGCCTTCCCTACGAGCAGTACTTC.

The chain couples TRBV15 to TRBJ1-1; 8 bases fit TRBD1. This CDR3 is built from 13 residues. Germline V CDR1 and CDR2: LNHNV, YYDKDF (reference sequence). V dropped 0 bases and J dropped 10; count of bases not matched to a gene: 4. The CDR3 loop reads CATSRDRGLVAFF. The CDR3, as DNA: TGTGCCACCAGCAGAGACAGGGGGCTAGTAGCTTTCTTT. Supplemented by reference TRBV15 and TRBJ1-1, the full variable domain reads DAMVIQNPRYQVTQFGKPVTLSCSQTLNHNVMYWYQQKSSQAPKLLFHYYDKDFNNEADTPDNFQSRRPNTSFCFLDIRSPGLGDTAMYLCATSRDRGLVAFFGQGTRLTVV.

The chain employs TRBV6-5 and TRBJ2-1; the D gene is possibly TRBD2 (7 bases). This CDR3 spans 15 amino acids. Germline V CDR1 and CDR2: MNHEY, SVGAGI. V lost 9 bases to trimming and J lost 8 bases, with 23 bases between them. The CDR3 sequence: CASSSGGGSWDEQFF. Written as DNA, the CDR3 is TGTGCCAGTTCCTCTGGGGGCGGGAGTTGGGATGAGCAGTTCTTC.

This clone was picked up one time. This chain's CDR3 is CASSHSGLKGNIQYF. DNA for the CDR3: TGTGCCAGCAGCCATAGCGGACTTAAAGGGAACATTCAGTACTTC. The genes are TRBV5-4 and TRBJ2-4; a possible D gene is TRBD2 (6 bases). Germline V CDR1 and CDR2: SGHNT, YYREEE (reference sequence). The CDR3 loop spans 15 amino acids. Trimming took 4 bases from V and 7 from J, leaving 18 bases between them. The whole variable domain, filled in from reference TRBV5-4 and TRBJ2-4, reads ETGVTQSPTHLIKTRGQQVTLRCSSQSGHNTVSWYQQALGQGPQFIFQYYREEENGRGNFPPRFSGLQFPNYSSELNVNALELDDSALYLCASSHSGLKGNIQYFGAGTRLSVL.

This clone was recorded once. CDR3 loop: CASSYNTGDNEKLFF. The CDR3, as DNA: TGTGCCAGCAGTTACAACACAGGGGATAATGAAAAACTGTTTTTT. The V gene is TRBV6-5, the J gene TRBJ1-4; TRBD1 aligns across 7 bases. Germline V gene lookup returns CDR1 MNHEY and CDR2 SVGAGI. The CDR3 runs 15 residues. Trimming took 2 bases from V and 4 from J; bases not matched to a gene: 4.